This entry is about one T cell receptor (beta chain). In its sample, this clone was seen many times. The target of this receptor is not known. No base quality values were provided; no much bigger clone lies one nucleotide off. The data derive from a study of metastatic and nonmetastatic thyroid tumors (dated by TCRdb to 2020 to 2021). About the study as a whole: Repertoires from peripheral blood and from tumor or nodule tissue samples of malignant and benign thyroid patients were compared. Study-level results and caveats: In both blood and tumor samples, TCR beta diversity was reported to be significantly higher in malignant tumors than in benign nodules.

Library creation used PCR. The sequencing machine was an Illumina HiSeq 4000. High-throughput sequencing was used to profile the TCR beta-chain CDR3 region of each patient. As for how the authors treated the data: Drawing on CDR3 differences between clinicopathological groups, the researchers built a classifier meant to tell apart patients with distant-metastatic papillary thyroid cancer. The Shannon index was used to measure repertoire diversity, and the Morisita-Horn index was used to measure how similar tumor and blood repertoires were. TCRdb passed the public sequencing reads through fastp at Q25 and MiXCR, retaining productive beta sequences. These V and J calls originate from TCRdb's pipeline instead of the authors' own analysis. This sample lists fewer than 13,000 clones; about 26% were detected once. The ten largest make up roughly a tenth of the sample. Compared with germline, V lacks 5 bases and J lacks 3 bases; bases without a gene match: 13. There are 18 amino acids in the CDR3, from cysteine to phenylalanine inclusive. This entry keeps only the CDR3 DNA: 54 bases, framed from base 1. The germline V gene (reference sequence) specifies SGHAT as CDR1 and FQDESV as CDR2.

No patient had received any treatment before thyroid surgery. Using T-cell receptor beta sequencing, the researchers looked back retrospectively at clinical samples from patients, gathered between about 2012 and 2019. Recombination linked TRBV11-1 to TRBJ2-1, and 10 bases in between align with TRBD2. The TCR sequence derives from a male donor with papillary thyroid cancer or a benign thyroid nodule (not recorded which). Some clones in this sample may be carry-over from other donors' samples. Sequencing used tumor tissue. The base sequence is TGTGCCAGCAGCCGCCTAGCGGGAGAGAACGGGGTCTACAATGAGCAGTTCTTC. Translated, it reads CASSRLAGENGVYNEQFF.